The 2 T cell receptor beta chains given below trace back to one sample, sequenced in a study of T-cell memory formation after mild COVID-19. A single record per CDR3 protein comes from TCRdb applying MiXCR to the 5' RACE reads. This repertoire shows about 560,000 distinct CDR3 sequences, 15% to 20% found once; its top ten account for about 7.5%. Sequencing was carried out using PBMCs or a T cell subset sorted from them (not recorded which). Source of these receptors: an adult woman who had mild COVID-19 (a few samples of this study predate the infection). Cell type and time point are not known.

This chain connects TRBV12-3 or TRBV12-4 to TRBJ2-7, with 11 bases identical to TRBD2. This CDR3 is 14 amino acids long. Trimming at V came to 5 bases and at J to 2 bases, leaving 2 bases not matched to a gene. CDR3 coding DNA: TGTGCCAGCAGTCCGGGACTAGCGGCCTACGAGCAGTACTTC. Residues: CASSPGLAAYEQYF.

This clonotype was found a few times. The gene calls are TRBV20-1 and TRBJ2-7; 9 positions agree with TRBD1. The CDR3 loop spans 14 amino acids. Germline V gene sequence: CDR1 DFQATT, CDR2 SNEGSKA (reference sequence). The V segment lost 4 bases and the J segment 5 bases; nucleotides outside the gene matches: 9. As DNA, the CDR3 is TGCAGTGCTATTCTCCGGACAGGGGCGGACGAGCAGTACTTC. Its translation is CSAILRTGADEQYF.